These 27 T cell receptor beta chains share one sample of origin, sequenced in a study of T-cell memory formation after mild COVID-19. TCRdb reanalysed the 5' RACE reads using MiXCR and keeps one entry per CDR3 protein. The sample has about 210,000 distinct CDR3 sequences, around 26% seen once; the top ten hold approximately 10%. Sequenced material: PBMCs or a T cell subset sorted from them (not recorded which). Every receptor here comes from an adult woman who had mild COVID-19 (a few samples of this study predate the infection). Cell type and time point are not known.

V is TRBV14 and J is TRBJ2-5, with 7 bases lining up with TRBD2. After removal of 1 base from V and 3 bases from J, the junction contained 5 bases not matched to a gene. The CDR3 length is 15 residues. Germline loops: CDR1 SGHDN, CDR2 FVKESK. The CDR3 DNA reads as TGTGCCAGCAGCCAAGTGGAAGGGAGGGAAGAGACCCAGTACTTC. Translated, it gives CASSQVEGREETQYF.

This clonotype was detected only a few times. The chain recombines TRBV7-9 with TRBJ2-3, with D perhaps matching TRBD2 (6 bases). This CDR3 contains 17 residues. CDR1 and CDR2 from the germline V gene are SEHNR and FQNEAQ (reference sequence). V shed 5 bases and J shed 0 bases, with 18 bases lying between them. For the CDR3, the DNA is TGTGCCAGCAGCCTTGGTGCGGGCGGGATGAGCACAGATACGCAGTATTTT. It specifies CASSLGAGGMSTDTQYF.

This clonotype has a handful of counts. The rearrangement links TRBV28 to TRBJ2-2, with TRBD2 identical over 8 bases. V trimming: 6 bases; J trimming: 0 bases; junction bases outside the gene matches: 3. CDR1 and CDR2 (germline): MDHEN, SYDVKM. The CDR3 runs 15 residues. The chain's CDR3 is CASRVAGSNTGELFF. CDR3 bases: TGTGCCAGCAGAGTAGCGGGATCGAACACCGGGGAGCTGTTTTTT. Full variable domain (missing parts from reference TRBV28 and TRBJ2-2): DVKVTQSSRYLVKRTGEKVFLECVQDMDHENMFWYRQDPGLGLRLIYFSYDVKMKEKGDIPEGYSVSREKKERFSLILESASTNQTSMYLCASRVAGSNTGELFFGEGSRLTVL.

This chain links TRBV30 with TRBJ2-7; possibly TRBD2 for D (5 bases). Germline CDR1 reads GTSNPN; CDR2 reads SVGIG (reference sequence). This CDR3 spans 16 amino acids. The V end lost 2 bases, the J end lost 5 bases, and 22 bases lay between the germline ends. For the CDR3, the DNA is TGTGCCTGGAGTCTGGGTGAATGGGGTCTAGCAAACGAGCAGTACTTC. This gives the protein CAWSLGEWGLANEQYF.

The chain uses TRBV7-2 and TRBJ2-7; a weak D match, TRBD2 (7 bases). CDR1 and CDR2 from the germline V gene are SGHTA and FQGNSA. This CDR3 has 15 residues. V dropped 1 base and J dropped 5 bases, with 15 bases sitting between them. DNA of the CDR3: TGTGCCAGCAGCTTAGATCGGGGGGCGAACCACGAGCAGTACTTC. Translated, it gives CASSLDRGANHEQYF.

This clonotype was seen a handful of times. The chain uses TRBV7-9 and TRBJ2-4; TRBD1 agrees at 7 bases. Germline trimming cut 5 bases from V and 5 bases from J; bases unmatched to any gene: 6. The CDR3 runs to 14 residues. Germline lookup yields CDR1 SEHNR and CDR2 FQNEAQ (reference sequence). CDR3: CASSIQGWENIQYF. CDR3 nucleotides: TGTGCCAGCAGCATACAGGGGTGGGAAAACATTCAGTACTTC.

This clonotype was seen at least ten times. This chain uses TRBV3-1 with TRBJ2-7, with TRBD2 matching 7 bases. CDR1 and CDR2 (germline): LGHDT, YNNKEL (reference sequence). The CDR3 loop spans 14 amino acids. With V trimmed by 1 base and J by 2 bases, 2 bases remained unmatched. CDR3 loop: CASSQAGGTYEQYF. The CDR3 bases are TGTGCCAGCAGCCAAGCGGGGGGAACCTACGAGCAGTACTTC.

The chain is built from TRBV30 and TRBJ1-1; no reliable D call. There are 12 residues in the CDR3. With 0 bases removed from V and 0 bases from J, the gap between germline ends came to 2 bases. Per germline, CDR1 GTSNPN and CDR2 SVGIG (reference sequence). CDR3 DNA sequence: TGTGCCTGGAGTGTGGTGAACACTGAAGCTTTCTTT. It is translated as CAWSVVNTEAFF.

This clonotype has only a few counts. The chain carries TRBV27 and TRBJ2-2; TRBD1 or TRBD2 may be the D gene (5 bases each). The CDR3 extends over 13 amino acids. The ends were cut back, 8 bases at V and 6 bases at J, with 13 bases in the middle. CDR1 is MNHEY and CDR2 is SMNVEV in the germline V gene (reference sequence). CDR3 sequence reads: CASRFGAPGELFF. DNA for the CDR3: TGTGCCAGCCGATTCGGGGCACCCGGGGAGCTGTTTTTT.

This chain connects TRBV12-3 or TRBV12-4 to TRBJ1-1; D is uncertain. V gave up 3 bases and J gave up 5 bases, with 7 bases separating them. This CDR3 spans 12 amino acids. The CDR3 sequence: CASSFSWTEAFF. CDR3 bases: TGTGCCAGCAGTTTCTCGTGGACTGAAGCTTTCTTT.

This clonotype was picked up a small number of times. This chain connects TRBV7-2 to TRBJ2-3, with TRBD2 matching over 8 bases. Trimming took 2 bases from V and 0 from J; bases not matched to a gene: 13. The CDR3 runs 19 residues. CDR1 SGHTA and CDR2 FQGNSA come from the germline V gene. CDR3 nucleotides: TGTGCCAGCAGCTTAATGCGGTTGCGGGGGGCCACGAGCACAGATACGCAGTATTTT. It is translated as CASSLMRLRGATSTDTQYF. Drawing the rest from reference TRBV7-2 and TRBJ2-3, the complete variable domain is GAGVSQSPSNKVTEKGKDVELRCDPISGHTALYWYRQSLGQGLEFLIYFQGNSAPDKSGLPSDRFSAERTGGSVSTLTIQRTQQEDSAVYLCASSLMRLRGATSTDTQYFGPGTRLTVL.

This clonotype has only a few counts. The rearrangement joins TRBV7-2 to TRBJ1-1, with 9 bases lining up with TRBD1. This CDR3 contains 15 residues. Trimming cost V 5 bases and J 2 bases; bases outside gene matches: 6. Germline lookup yields CDR1 SGHTA and CDR2 FQGNSA. The CDR3 loop reads CASSPQGALNTEAFF. CDR3 nucleotide sequence: TGTGCCAGCAGCCCACAGGGGGCCCTAAACACTGAAGCTTTCTTT.

The genes are TRBV29-1 and TRBJ2-2; 9 bases match TRBD1. The CDR3 has 14 residues. The V gene end was trimmed by 5 bases and the J gene end by 6 bases; junction bases not matched to a gene: 7. Per germline, CDR1 SQVTM and CDR2 ANQGSEA. As DNA, the CDR3 is TGCAGCGTTAAGGGACAGGGAGTTTCCGGGGAGCTGTTTTTT. Its protein product is CSVKGQGVSGELFF.

There are a few counts of this clonotype. V is TRBV7-2 and J is TRBJ1-2; D not certain. The germline gives CDR1 SGHTA, CDR2 FQGNSA. The CDR3 is 13 amino acids. Trimming left V 2 bases short and J 1 base short, with 5 bases between. In DNA, the CDR3 is TGTGCCAGCAGCTTACAACTTAACTATGGCTACACCTTC. It is translated as CASSLQLNYGYTF. Full variable domain (rest looked up from reference TRBV7-2 and TRBJ1-2): GAGVSQSPSNKVTEKGKDVELRCDPISGHTALYWYRQSLGQGLEFLIYFQGNSAPDKSGLPSDRFSAERTGGSVSTLTIQRTQQEDSAVYLCASSLQLNYGYTFGSGTRLTVV.

The V and J genes are TRBV18 and TRBJ2-3, with TRBD1 as a possible D gene (5 bases). The CDR3 covers 15 residues. CDR1 and CDR2 from the germline V gene are KGHSH and LQKENI. The germline V and J ends were trimmed by 3 bases and 6 bases, with 16 bases remaining between them. CDR3 in amino acids: CASSPQQESQDTQYF. The CDR3 region has the DNA TGTGCCAGCTCACCTCAACAGGAGAGCCAGGATACGCAGTATTTT.

This clonotype was recorded a few times. This chain joins TRBV5-1 and TRBJ2-3; a possible D gene is TRBD2 (6 bases). Trimming pared 1 base from V and 2 bases from J, leaving 11 bases between. The CDR3 extends over 15 amino acids. Germline V CDR1 and CDR2: SGHRS, YFSETQ. CDR3 DNA: TGCGCCAGCAGCTTGTGGGGGGTGGACACAGATACGCAGTATTTT. This codes for CASSLWGVDTDTQYF.

The chain recombines TRBV5-4 with TRBJ1-6; 9 bases match TRBD1. The trim removed 0 bases at V and 10 bases at J, leaving 5 bases unmatched. The CDR3 runs to 15 residues. CDR1 and CDR2 from the germline V gene are SGHNT and YYREEE (reference sequence). The CDR3 DNA sequence: TGTGCCAGCAGCTTGGATCGGGACAGGGTATCACCCCTCCACTTT. Protein: CASSLDRDRVSPLHF.

This clonotype has only a few counts. V gene TRBV7-2 combines with J gene TRBJ2-3; tentative D call: TRBD2 (5 bases). V was pared by 5 bases and J by 0 bases, with 15 bases between. The CDR3 length is 16 residues. Germline CDR1 SGHTA, CDR2 FQGNSA. CDR3 coding DNA: TGTGCCAGCAGCCCCAGGACTCGCTCTAGCACAGATACGCAGTATTTT. It specifies CASSPRTRSSTDTQYF.

This sequence joins TRBV18 and TRBJ1-2, with D perhaps matching TRBD1 (6 bases). The CDR3 is 16 residues long. CDR1 KGHSH and CDR2 LQKENI come from the germline V gene. Trimming cost V 2 bases and J 4 bases, with 17 bases left between them. This CDR3 reads CASSPSQGPVTYGYTF. DNA for the CDR3: TGTGCCAGCTCACCATCTCAGGGGCCCGTTACCTATGGCTACACCTTC.

This sequence joins TRBV20-1 and TRBJ1-6; 7 bases line up with TRBD1. CDR1 and CDR2 (germline): DFQATT, SNEGSKA (reference sequence). The CDR3 consists of 15 residues. With 6 bases clipped from V and 4 bases from J, the junction kept 9 bases outside the gene matches. The CDR3 DNA is TGCAGTGCGGGGGGGGACAGCAAGTATAATTCACCCCTCCACTTT. The encoded protein is CSAGGDSKYNSPLHF.

This chain connects TRBV5-1 to TRBJ2-2; the match to TRBD1 covers 11 bases. The CDR3 length is 16 residues. Germline V CDR1 and CDR2: SGHRS, YFSETQ. Unmatched junction bases numbered 10, after V lost 7 bases and J lost 5 bases. CDR3 region: CASAGQGARETGELFF. The CDR3 DNA sequence: TGCGCCAGCGCCGGACAGGGGGCGAGAGAGACCGGGGAGCTGTTTTTT.

The rearrangement joins TRBV5-6 to TRBJ2-6, with 8 bases aligning to TRBD1. This CDR3 spans 18 amino acids. Looked up from germline, CDR1 is SGHDT and CDR2 is YYEEEE. J was trimmed by 5 bases and V by 4 bases; bases with no gene match: 14. CDR3 nucleotides: TGTGCCAGCAGCCCGAGGGGACAGGCCTTCGATTGGGCCAACGTCCTGACTTTC. Translation: CASSPRGQAFDWANVLTF.

This clonotype was counted a few times. The chain employs TRBV5-1 and TRBJ2-7; possibly TRBD2 for D (6 bases). The V and J ends lost 3 bases and 1 base respectively, with 8 bases between them. In germline, CDR1 is SGHRS, CDR2 YFSETQ. The CDR3 length is 13 residues. This CDR3 is CASSWGLSYEQYF. The CDR3 DNA reads TGCGCCAGCAGCTGGGGACTGTCCTACGAGCAGTACTTC.

This clonotype showed up just a few times. The chain carries TRBV4-1 and TRBJ2-5; D remains ambiguous. Germline V gene lookup returns CDR1 MGHRA and CDR2 YSYEKL. The V end lost 0 bases, the J end lost 2 bases, and 13 bases lay between the germline ends. The CDR3 length is 16 residues. The CDR3, as DNA: TGCGCCAGCAGCCAAGATCTCGGCGCAGTACAAGAGACCCAGTACTTC. Protein product: CASSQDLGAVQETQYF.

This clonotype has just a few counts. It may be a read error: a sequence one base away is much more abundant. This chain links TRBV13 with TRBJ2-5; TRBD2 aligns across 11 bases. Germline-derived CDR1 and CDR2 are PRHDT and FYEKMQ (reference sequence). Trimming at V came to 4 bases and at J to 5 bases, leaving 9 bases not matched to a gene. CDR3 length: 16 amino acids. The CDR3 DNA reads TGTGCCAGCAGCTCTACTAGCGGGGGTACTCACGAGACCCAGTACTTC. This gives the protein CASSSTSGGTHETQYF.

This clonotype was recorded a few times. The chain couples TRBV10-3 to TRBJ2-5; D gene uncertain. CDR3 length equals 15 residues. V shed 0 bases and J shed 1 base, with 9 bases lying between them. Germline V gives CDR1 ENHRY, CDR2 SYGVKD. The DNA for the CDR3 is TGTGCCATCAGTGAGTCGGGAAGGATCCAAGAGACCCAGTACTTC. It encodes CAISESGRIQETQYF.

In this sample, this clonotype turned up a few times. The J gene is TRBJ2-1, the V gene TRBV6-2 or TRBV6-3; 9 positions match TRBD2. The V and J ends lost 2 bases and 6 bases, in that order; junction bases with no gene match: 8. The CDR3 loop spans 16 amino acids. CDR1 is MNHEY, CDR2 SVGEGT, per germline. CDR3 DNA: TGTGCCAGCAGTTACCCGAGTAGCGGGAGCCCCAATGAGCAGTTCTTC. As protein: CASSYPSSGSPNEQFF.